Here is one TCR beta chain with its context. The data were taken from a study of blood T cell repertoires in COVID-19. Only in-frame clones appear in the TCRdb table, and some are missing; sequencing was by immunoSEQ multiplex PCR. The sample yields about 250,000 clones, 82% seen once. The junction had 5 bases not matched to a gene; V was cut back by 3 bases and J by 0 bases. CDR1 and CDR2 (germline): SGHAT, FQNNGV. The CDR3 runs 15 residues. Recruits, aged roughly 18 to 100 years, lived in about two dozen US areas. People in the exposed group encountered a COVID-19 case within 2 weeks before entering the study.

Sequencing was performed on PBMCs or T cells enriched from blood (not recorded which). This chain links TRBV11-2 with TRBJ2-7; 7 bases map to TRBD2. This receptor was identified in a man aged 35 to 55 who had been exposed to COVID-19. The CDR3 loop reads CASSFLGGGSYEQYF. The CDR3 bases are TGTGCCAGCAGCTTTCTTGGGGGGGGCTCCTACGAGCAGTACTTC. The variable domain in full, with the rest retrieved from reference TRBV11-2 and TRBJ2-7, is EAGVAQSPRYKIIEKRQSVAFWCNPISGHATLYWYQQILGQGPKLLIQFQNNGVVDDSQLPKDRFSAERLKGVDSTLKIQPAKLEDSAVYLCASSFLGGGSYEQYFGPGTRLTVT.